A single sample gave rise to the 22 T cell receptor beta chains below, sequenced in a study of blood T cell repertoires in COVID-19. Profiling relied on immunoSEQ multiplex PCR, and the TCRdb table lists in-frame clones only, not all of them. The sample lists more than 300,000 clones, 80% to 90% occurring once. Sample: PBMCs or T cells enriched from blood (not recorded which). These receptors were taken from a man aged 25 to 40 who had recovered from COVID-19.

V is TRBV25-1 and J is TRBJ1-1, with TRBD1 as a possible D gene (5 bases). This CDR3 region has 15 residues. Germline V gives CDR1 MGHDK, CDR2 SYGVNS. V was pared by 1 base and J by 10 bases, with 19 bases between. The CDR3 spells CASSEWQQKIGGAFF. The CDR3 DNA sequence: TGTGCCAGCAGTGAATGGCAACAGAAAATCGGGGGAGCTTTCTTT.

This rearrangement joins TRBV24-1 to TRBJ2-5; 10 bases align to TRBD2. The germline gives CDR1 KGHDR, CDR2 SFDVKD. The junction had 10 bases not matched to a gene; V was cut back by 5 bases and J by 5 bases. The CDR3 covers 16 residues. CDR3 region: CATSASGRAPGETQYF. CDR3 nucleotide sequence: TGTGCCACCAGTGCGAGCGGGAGGGCCCCAGGGGAGACCCAGTACTTC.

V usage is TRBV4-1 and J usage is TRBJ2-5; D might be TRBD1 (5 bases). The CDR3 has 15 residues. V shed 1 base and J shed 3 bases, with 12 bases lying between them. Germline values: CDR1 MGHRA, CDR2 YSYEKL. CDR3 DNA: TGCGCCAGCAGCCAAGGGACAAGTAGGGAAGAGACCCAGTACTTC. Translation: CASSQGTSREETQYF.

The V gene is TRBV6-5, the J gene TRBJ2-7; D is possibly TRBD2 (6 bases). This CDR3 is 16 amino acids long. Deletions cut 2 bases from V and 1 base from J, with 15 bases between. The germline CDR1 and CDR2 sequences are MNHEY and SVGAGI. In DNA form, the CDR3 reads TGTGCCAGCAGTTACGACCCTGGCGGAGGGTCCTACGAGCAGTACTTC. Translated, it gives CASSYDPGGGSYEQYF.

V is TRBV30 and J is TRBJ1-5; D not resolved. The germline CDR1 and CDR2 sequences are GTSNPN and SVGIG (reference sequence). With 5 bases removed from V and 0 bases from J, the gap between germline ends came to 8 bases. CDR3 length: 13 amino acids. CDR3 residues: CAWARYSNQPQHF. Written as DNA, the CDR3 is TGTGCCTGGGCTAGGTATAGCAATCAGCCCCAGCATTTT.

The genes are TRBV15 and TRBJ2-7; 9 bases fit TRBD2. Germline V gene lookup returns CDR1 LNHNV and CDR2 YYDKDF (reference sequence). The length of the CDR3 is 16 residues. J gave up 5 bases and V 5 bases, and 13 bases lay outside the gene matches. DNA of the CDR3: TGTGCCACCAGCCGCGGGACTAGCAGCTATTTGGACGAGCAGTACTTC. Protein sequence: CATSRGTSSYLDEQYF.

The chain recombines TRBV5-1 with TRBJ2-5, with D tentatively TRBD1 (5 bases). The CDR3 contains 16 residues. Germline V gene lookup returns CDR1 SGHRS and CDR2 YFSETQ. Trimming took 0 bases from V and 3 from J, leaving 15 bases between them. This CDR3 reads CASSLGQGMSKETQYF. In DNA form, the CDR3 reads TGCGCCAGCAGCTTGGGCCAGGGTATGAGTAAAGAGACCCAGTACTTC.

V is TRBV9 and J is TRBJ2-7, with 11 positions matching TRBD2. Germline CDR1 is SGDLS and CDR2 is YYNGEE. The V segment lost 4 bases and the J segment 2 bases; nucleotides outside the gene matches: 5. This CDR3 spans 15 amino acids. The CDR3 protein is CASSPMTSGAYEQYF. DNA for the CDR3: TGTGCCAGCAGCCCTATGACTAGCGGGGCCTACGAGCAGTACTTC.

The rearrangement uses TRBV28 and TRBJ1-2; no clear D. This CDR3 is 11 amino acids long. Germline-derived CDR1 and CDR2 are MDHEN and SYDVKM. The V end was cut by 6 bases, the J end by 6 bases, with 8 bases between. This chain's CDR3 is CASSRTNGYTF. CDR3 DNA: TGTGCCAGCAGCCGTACAAATGGCTACACCTTC.

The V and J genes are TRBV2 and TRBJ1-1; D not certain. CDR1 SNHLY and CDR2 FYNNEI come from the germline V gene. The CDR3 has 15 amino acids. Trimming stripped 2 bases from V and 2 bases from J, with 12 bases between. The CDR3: CASSEYLRKNTEAFF. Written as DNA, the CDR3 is TGTGCCAGCAGTGAATACTTGAGAAAAAACACTGAAGCTTTCTTT.

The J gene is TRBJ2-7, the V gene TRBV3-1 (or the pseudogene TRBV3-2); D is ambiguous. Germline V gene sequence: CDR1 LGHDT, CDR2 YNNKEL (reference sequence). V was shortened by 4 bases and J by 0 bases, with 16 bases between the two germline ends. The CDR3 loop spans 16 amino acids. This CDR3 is CASSPRIMTSSYEQYF. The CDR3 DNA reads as TGTGCCAGCAGCCCTAGGATTATGACGAGCTCCTACGAGCAGTACTTC.

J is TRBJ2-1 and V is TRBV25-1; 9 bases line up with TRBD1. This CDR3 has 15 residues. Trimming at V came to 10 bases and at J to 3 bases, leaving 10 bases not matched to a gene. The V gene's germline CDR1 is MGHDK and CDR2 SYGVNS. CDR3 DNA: TGTGCCACCACAACCGGGACAGGGTACTACAATGAGCAGTTCTTC. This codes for CATTTGTGYYNEQFF.

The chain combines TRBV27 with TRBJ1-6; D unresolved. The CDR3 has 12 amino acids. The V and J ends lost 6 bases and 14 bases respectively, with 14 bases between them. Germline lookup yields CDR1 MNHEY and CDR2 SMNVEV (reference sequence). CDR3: CASSMGTGSLHF. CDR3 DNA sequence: TGTGCCAGCAGCATGGGTACGGGGTCCCTCCACTTT.

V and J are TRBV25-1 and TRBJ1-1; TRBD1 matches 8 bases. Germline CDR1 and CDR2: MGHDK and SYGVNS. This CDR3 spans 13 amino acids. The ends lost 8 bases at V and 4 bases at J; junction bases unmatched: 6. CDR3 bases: TGTGCCAGCGGGGACAGGCTGGGCACTGAAGCTTTCTTT. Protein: CASGDRLGTEAFF.

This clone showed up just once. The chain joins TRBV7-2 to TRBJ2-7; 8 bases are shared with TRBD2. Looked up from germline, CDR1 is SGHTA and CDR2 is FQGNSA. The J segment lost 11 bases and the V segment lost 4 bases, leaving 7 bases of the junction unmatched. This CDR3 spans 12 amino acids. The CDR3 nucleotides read TGTGCCAGCAGCTACAGCGGGAGAGTTAAGTACTTC. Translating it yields CASSYSGRVKYF.

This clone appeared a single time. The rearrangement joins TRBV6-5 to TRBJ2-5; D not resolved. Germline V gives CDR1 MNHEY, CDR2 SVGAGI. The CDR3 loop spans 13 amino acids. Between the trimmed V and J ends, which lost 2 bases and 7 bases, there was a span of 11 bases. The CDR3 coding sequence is TGTGCCAGCAGTTACGACTCCGGGTCGACCCAGTACTTC. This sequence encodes CASSYDSGSTQYF.

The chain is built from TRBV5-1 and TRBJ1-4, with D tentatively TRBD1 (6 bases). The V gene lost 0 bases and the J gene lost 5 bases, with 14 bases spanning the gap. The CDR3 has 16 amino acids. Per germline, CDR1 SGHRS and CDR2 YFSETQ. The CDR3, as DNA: TGCGCCAGCAGCTTGGCTCCGACAGGCTCAAATGAAAAACTGTTTTTT. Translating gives CASSLAPTGSNEKLFF.

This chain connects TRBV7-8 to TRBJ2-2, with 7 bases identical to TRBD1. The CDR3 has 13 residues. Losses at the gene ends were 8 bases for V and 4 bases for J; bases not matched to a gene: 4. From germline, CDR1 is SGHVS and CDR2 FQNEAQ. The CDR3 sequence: CASDRDSTGELFF. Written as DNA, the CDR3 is TGTGCCAGCGACAGGGACAGCACCGGGGAGCTGTTTTTT.

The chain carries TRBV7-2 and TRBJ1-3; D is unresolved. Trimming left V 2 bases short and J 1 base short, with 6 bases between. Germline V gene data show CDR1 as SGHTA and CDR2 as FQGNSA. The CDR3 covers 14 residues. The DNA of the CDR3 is TGTGCCAGCAGCTTACAGGATTCTGGAAACACCATATATTTT. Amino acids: CASSLQDSGNTIYF.

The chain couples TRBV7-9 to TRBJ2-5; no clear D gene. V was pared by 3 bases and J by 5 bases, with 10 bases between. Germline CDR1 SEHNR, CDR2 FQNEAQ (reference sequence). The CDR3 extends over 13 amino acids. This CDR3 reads CASSFSPSETQYF. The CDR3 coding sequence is TGTGCCAGCAGCTTCTCCCCGAGTGAGACCCAGTACTTC.

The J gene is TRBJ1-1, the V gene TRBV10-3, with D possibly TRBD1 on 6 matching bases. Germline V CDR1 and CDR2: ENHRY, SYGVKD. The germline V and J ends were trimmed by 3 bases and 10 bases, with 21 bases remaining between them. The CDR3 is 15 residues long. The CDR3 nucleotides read TGTGCCATCAGTGACGGGGGGCGAGTAGCCTCAGGAGCTTTCTTT. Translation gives CAISDGGRVASGAFF.

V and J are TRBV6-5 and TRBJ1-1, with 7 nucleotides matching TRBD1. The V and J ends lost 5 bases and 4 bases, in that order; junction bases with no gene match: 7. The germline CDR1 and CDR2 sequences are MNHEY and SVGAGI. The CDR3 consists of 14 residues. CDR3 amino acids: CASSQTGTVTEAFF. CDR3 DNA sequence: TGTGCCAGCAGTCAAACCGGGACAGTCACTGAAGCTTTCTTT.